This T cell receptor beta chain appears in the sequencing data of a study of tumor-infiltrating lymphocytes in primary liver carcinoma. Study results and caveats: It was tumor-adjacent and tumor-blood pairs that overlapped less than tumor region pairs did.

As regards this clonotype: Its antigen is currently unknown. At one of its ends the junction is not consistent with the germline gene, which may arise from a read error.

This CDR3 spans 15 amino acids. CDR1 is ENHRY and CDR2 is SYGVKD in the germline V gene. Both blood RNA, taken from unsorted whole blood, and germline DNA were extracted. TCR beta cDNA came from about 500 ng total RNA, primed with a constant-region primer. Each TCR beta library was derived from three nested multiplex PCR rounds that employed slightly modified ARM-PCR. The two initial PCR rounds, about 9 cycles each, used TRBV1-TRBV30 forward and C-beta reverse primers. MiXCR, run by TCRdb on the multiplex PCR reads, gives a single entry per CDR3 protein. Among some 320,000 distinct CDR3 sequences, 65% were seen once, and the ten largest hold roughly 10%.

This TCR was sampled from a man aged 40-55 years with primary liver carcinoma and hepatitis B virus infection. Source material: peripheral blood. The chain recombines TRBV10-3 with TRBJ2-1, with D possibly being TRBD2 (6 bases). Written as DNA, the CDR3 is TGTACCATCACCACGGGACTTGAGGGCTACAATGAGCAGTTCTTC. This encodes CTITTGLEGYNEQFF.